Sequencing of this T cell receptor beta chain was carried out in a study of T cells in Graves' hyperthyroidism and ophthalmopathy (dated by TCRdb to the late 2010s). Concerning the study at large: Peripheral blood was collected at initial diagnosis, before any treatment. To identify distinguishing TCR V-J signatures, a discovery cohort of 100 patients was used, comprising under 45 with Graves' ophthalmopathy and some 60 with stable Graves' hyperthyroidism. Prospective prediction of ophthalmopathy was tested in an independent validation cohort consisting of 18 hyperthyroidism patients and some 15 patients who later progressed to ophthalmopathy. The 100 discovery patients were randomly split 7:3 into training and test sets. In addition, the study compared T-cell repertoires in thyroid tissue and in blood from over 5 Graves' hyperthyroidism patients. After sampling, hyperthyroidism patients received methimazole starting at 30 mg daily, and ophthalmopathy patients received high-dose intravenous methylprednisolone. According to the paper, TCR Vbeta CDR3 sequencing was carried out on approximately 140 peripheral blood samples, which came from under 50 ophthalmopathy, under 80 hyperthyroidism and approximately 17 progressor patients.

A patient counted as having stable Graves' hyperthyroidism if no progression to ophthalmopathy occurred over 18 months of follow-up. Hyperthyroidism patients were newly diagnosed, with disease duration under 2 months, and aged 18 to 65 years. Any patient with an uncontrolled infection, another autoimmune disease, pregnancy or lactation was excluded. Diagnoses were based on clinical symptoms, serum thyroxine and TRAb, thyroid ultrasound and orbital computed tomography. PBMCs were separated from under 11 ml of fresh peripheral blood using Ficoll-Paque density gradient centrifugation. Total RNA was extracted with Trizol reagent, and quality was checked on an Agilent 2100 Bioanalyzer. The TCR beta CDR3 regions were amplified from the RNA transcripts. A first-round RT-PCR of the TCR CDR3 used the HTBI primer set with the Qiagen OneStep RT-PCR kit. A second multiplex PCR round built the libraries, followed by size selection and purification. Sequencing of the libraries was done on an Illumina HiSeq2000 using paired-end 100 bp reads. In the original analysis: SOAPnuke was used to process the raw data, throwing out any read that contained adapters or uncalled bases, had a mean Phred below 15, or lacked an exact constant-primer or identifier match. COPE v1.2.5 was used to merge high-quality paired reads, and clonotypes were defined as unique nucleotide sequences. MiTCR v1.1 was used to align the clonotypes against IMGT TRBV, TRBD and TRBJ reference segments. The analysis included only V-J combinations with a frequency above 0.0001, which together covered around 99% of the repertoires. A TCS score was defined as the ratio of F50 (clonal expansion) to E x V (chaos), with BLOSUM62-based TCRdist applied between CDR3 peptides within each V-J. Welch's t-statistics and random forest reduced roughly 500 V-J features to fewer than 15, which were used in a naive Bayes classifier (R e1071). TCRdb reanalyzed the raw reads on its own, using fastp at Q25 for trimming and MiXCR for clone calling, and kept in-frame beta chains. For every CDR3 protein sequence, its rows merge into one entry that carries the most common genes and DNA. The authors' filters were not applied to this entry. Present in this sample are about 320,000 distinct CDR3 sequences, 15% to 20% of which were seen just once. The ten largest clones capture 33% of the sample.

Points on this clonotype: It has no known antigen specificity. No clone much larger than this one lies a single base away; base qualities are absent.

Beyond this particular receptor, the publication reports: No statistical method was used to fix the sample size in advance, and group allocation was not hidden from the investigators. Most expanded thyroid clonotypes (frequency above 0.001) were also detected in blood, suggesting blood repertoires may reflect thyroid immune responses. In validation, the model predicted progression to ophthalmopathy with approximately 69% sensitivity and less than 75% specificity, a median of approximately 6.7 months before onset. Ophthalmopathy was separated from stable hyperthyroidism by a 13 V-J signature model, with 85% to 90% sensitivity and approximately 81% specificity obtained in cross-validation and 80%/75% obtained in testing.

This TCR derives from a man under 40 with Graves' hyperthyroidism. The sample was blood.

Here the CDR3 is given as CASSSPPGDAGNTIYF. The DNA sequence is given as TGTGCCAGCAGCTCACCCCCGGGGGATGCGGGAAACACCATATATTTT. The rearrangement joined TRBV11-3 to TRBJ1-3; TRBD1 might be the D gene, on 5 matching bases. The CDR3, cysteine through phenylalanine, is 16 amino acids long. Only the CDR3 portion is preserved as DNA: 48 bases, with reading frame beginning at the first base. CDR1 and CDR2, per the germline V gene, are SGHNT and YENEEA. Trimming takes 4 bases from V and 4 bases from J, and the germline ends sit 17 bases apart.